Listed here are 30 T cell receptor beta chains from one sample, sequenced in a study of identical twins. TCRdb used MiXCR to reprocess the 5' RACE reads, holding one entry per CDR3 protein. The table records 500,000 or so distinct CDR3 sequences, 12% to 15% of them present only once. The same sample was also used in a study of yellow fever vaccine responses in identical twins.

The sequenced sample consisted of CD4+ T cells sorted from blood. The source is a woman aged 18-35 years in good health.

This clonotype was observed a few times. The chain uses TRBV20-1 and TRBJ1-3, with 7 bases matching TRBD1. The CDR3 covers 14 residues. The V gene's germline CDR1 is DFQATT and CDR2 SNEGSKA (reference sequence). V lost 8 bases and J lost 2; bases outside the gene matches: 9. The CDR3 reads CSLIDTGAGNTIYF. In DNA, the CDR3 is TGCAGTTTGATTGATACAGGGGCTGGAAACACCATATATTTT.

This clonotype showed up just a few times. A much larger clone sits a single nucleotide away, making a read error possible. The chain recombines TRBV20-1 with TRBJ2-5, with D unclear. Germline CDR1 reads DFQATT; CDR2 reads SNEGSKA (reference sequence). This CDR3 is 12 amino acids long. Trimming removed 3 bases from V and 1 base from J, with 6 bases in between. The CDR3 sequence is CSASIGQETQYF. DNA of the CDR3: TGCAGTGCTAGTATTGGCCAAGAGACCCAGTACTTC.

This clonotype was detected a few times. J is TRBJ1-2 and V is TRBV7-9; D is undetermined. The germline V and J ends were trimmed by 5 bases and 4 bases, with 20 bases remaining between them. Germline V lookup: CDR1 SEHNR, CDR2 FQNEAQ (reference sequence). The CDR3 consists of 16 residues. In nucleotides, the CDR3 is TGTGCCAGCAGCCCCGACATAACGGGATTGAGCTATGGCTACACCTTC. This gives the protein CASSPDITGLSYGYTF.

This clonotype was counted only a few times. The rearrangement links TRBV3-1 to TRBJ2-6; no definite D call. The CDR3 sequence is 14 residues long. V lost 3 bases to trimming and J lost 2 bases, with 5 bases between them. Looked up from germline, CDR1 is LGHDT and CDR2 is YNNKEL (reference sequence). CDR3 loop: CASSQGTGANVLTF. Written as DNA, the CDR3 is TGTGCCAGCAGCCAGGGAACTGGGGCCAACGTCCTGACTTTC.

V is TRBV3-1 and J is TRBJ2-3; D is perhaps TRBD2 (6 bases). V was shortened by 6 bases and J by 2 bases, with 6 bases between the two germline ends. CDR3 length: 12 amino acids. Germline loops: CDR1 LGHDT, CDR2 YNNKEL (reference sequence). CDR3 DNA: TGTGCCAGCAGGGACTACACAGATACGCAGTATTTT. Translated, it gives CASRDYTDTQYF.

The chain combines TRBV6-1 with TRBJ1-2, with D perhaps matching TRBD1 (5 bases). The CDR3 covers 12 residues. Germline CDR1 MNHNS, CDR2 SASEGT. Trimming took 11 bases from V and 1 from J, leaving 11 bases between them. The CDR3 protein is CAGTRDNYGYTF. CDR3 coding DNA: TGTGCCGGAACCAGGGATAACTATGGCTACACCTTC.

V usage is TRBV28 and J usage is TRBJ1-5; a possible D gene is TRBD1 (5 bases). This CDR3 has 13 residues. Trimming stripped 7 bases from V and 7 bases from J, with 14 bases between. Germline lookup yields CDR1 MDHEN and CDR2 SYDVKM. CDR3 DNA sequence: TGTGCCAGCAACGCTGGGGGGGTACAGCCCCAGCATTTT. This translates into CASNAGGVQPQHF.

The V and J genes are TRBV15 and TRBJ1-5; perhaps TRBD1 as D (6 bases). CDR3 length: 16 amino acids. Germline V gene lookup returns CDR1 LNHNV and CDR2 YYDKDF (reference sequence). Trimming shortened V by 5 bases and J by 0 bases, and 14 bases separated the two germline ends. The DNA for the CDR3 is TGTGCCACCAGCCCCCAAACAGGGCTTAGCAATCAGCCCCAGCATTTT. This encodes CATSPQTGLSNQPQHF.

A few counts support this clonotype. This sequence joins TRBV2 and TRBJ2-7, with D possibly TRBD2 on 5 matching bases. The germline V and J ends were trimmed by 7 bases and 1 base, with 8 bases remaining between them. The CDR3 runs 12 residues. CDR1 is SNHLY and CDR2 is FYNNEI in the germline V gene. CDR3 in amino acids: CASKEVSYEQYF. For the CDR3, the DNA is TGTGCCAGCAAGGAGGTTTCCTACGAGCAGTACTTC.

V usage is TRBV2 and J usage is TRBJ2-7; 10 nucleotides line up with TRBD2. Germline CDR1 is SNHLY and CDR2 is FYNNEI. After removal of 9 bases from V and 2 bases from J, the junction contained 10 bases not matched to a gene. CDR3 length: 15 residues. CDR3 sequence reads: CASKPRTSGTYEQYF. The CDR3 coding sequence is TGTGCCAGTAAACCCCGGACTAGCGGAACCTACGAGCAGTACTTC.

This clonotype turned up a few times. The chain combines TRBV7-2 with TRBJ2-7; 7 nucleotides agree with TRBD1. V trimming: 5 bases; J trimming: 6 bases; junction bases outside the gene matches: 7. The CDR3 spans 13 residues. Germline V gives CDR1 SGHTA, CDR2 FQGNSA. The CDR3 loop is CASSTGTVGEQYF. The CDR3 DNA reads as TGTGCCAGCAGCACCGGGACAGTAGGCGAGCAGTACTTC.

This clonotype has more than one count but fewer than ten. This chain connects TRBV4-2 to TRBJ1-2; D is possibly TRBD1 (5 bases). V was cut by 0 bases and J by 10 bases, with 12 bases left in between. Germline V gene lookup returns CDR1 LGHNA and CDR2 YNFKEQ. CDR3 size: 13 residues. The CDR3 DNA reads TGTGCCAGCAGCCAAGATGTAGGGGTTGCCTACACCTTC. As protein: CASSQDVGVAYTF.

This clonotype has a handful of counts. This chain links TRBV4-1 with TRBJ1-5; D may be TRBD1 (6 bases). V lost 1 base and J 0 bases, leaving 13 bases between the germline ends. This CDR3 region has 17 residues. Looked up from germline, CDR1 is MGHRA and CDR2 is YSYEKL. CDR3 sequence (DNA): TGCGCCAGCAGCCAAGCCCGGACAGAAATTAGCAATCAGCCCCAGCATTTT. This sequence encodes CASSQARTEISNQPQHF.

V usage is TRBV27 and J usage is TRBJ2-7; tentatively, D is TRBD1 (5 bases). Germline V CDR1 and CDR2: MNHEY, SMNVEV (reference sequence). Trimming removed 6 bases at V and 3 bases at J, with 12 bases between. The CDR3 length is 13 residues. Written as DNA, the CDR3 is TGTGCCAGCAGCCCGGACATTGGCTACGAGCAGTACTTC. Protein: CASSPDIGYEQYF.

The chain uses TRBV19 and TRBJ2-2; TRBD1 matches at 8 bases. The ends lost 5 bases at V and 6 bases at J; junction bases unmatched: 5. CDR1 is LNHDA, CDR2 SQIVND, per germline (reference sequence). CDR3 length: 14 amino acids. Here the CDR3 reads CASSGRQGPGELFF. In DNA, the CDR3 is TGTGCCAGTAGTGGCAGACAGGGGCCCGGGGAGCTGTTTTTT.

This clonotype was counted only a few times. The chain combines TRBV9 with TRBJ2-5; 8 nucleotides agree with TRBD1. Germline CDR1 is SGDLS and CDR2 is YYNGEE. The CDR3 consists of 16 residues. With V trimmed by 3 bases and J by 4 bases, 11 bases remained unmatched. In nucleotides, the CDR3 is TGTGCCAGCAGCGAGAGGACAGGGAGTTCAATAGAGACCCAGTACTTC. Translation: CASSERTGSSIETQYF.

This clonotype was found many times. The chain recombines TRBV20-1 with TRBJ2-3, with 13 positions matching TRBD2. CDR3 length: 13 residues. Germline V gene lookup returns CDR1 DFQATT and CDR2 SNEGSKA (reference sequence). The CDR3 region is CRTSGSGTDTQYF. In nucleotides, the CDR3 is TGCCGGACTAGCGGGAGTGGCACAGATACGCAGTATTTT.

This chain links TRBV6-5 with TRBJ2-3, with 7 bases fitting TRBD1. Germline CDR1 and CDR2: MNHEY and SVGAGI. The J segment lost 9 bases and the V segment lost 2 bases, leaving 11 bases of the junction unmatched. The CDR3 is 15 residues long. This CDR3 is CASSYGTVIEGTQYF. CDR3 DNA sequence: TGTGCCAGCAGTTACGGGACAGTAATCGAAGGGACGCAGTATTTT.

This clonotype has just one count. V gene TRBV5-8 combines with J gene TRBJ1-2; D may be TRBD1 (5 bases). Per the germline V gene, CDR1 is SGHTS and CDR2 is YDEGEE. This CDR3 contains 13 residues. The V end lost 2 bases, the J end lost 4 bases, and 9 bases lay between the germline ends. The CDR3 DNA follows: TGTGCCAGCAGCTTTGGGGACCTCTATGGCTACACCTTC. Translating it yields CASSFGDLYGYTF.

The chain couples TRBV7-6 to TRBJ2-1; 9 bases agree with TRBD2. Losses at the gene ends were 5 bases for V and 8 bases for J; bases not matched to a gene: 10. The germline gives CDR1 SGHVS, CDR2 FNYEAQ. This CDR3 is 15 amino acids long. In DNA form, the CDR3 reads TGTGCCAGCAGCCCGACGGCTAGCGGGGCACATGAGCAGTTCTTC. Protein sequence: CASSPTASGAHEQFF.

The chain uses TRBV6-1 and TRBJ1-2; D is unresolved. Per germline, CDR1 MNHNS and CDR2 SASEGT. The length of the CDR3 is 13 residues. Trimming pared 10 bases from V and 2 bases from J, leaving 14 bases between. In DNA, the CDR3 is TGTGCCACCCGGACCTCTCCCAACTATGGCTACACCTTC. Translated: CATRTSPNYGYTF.

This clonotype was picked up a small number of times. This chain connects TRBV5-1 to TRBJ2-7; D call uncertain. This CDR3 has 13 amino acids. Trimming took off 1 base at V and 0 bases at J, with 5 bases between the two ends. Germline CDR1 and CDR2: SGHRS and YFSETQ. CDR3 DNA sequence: TGCGCCAGCAGCTTGACACACTCCTACGAGCAGTACTTC. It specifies CASSLTHSYEQYF. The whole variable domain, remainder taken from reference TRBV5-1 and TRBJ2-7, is KAGVTQTPRYLIKTRGQQVTLSCSPISGHRSVSWYQQTPGQGLQFLFEYFSETQRNKGNFPGRFSGRQFSNSRSEMNVSTLELGDSALYLCASSLTHSYEQYFGPGTRLTVT.

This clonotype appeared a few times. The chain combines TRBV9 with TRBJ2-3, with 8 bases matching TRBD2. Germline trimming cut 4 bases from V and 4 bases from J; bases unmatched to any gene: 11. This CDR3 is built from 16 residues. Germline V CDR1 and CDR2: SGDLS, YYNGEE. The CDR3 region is CASSPIGTRAADTQYF. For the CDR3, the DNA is TGTGCCAGCAGCCCAATAGGGACTAGGGCTGCAGATACGCAGTATTTT. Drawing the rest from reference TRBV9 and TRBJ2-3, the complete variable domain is DSGVTQTPKHLITATGQRVTLRCSPRSGDLSVYWYQQSLDQGLQFLIQYYNGEERAKGNILERFSAQQFPDLHSELNLSSLELGDSALYFCASSPIGTRAADTQYFGPGTRLTVL.

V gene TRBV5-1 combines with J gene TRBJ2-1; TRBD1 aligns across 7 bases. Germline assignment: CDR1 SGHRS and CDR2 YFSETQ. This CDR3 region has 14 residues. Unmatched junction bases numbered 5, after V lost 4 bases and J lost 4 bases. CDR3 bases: TGCGCCAGCAGCAGTACGGACAGGTACAATGAGCAGTTCTTC. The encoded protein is CASSSTDRYNEQFF. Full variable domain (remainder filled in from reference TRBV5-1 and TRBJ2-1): KAGVTQTPRYLIKTRGQQVTLSCSPISGHRSVSWYQQTPGQGLQFLFEYFSETQRNKGNFPGRFSGRQFSNSRSEMNVSTLELGDSALYLCASSSTDRYNEQFFGPGTRLTVL.

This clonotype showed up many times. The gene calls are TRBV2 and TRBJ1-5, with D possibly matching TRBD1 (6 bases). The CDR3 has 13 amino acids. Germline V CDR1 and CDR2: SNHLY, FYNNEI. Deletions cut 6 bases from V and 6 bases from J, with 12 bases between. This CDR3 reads CASRGVGAQPQHF. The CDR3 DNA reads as TGTGCCAGCAGAGGAGTGGGGGCTCAGCCCCAGCATTTT.

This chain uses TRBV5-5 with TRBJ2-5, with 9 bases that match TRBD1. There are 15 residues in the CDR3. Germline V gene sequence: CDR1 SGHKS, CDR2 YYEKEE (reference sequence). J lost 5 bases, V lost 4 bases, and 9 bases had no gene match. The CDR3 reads CASSISGQGGETQYF. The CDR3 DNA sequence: TGTGCCAGCAGCATTTCGGGACAGGGCGGGGAGACCCAGTACTTC.

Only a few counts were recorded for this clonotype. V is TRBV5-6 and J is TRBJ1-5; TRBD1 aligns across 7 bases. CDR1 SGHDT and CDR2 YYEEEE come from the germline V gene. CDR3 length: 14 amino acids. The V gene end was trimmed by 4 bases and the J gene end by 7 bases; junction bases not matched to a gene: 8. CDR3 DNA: TGTGCCAGCAGCCCAAGGGGGCTCGGACAGCCCCAGCATTTT. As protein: CASSPRGLGQPQHF.

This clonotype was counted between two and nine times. CDR3 DNA: TGTGCCAGCAGCGTAGGCCGGCTATACAATGAGCAGTTCTTC. This encodes CASSVGRLYNEQFF. The rearrangement links TRBV9 to TRBJ2-1; D unresolved. The CDR3 runs to 14 residues. Germline CDR1 SGDLS, CDR2 YYNGEE. Trimming took 0 bases from V and 4 from J, leaving 8 bases between them.

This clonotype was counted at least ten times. The CDR3 DNA reads TGTGCCAGCAGTCCGCAGACAGGGAGCTATGGCTACACCTTC. Translating gives CASSPQTGSYGYTF. This chain connects TRBV12-3 or TRBV12-4 to TRBJ1-2; 7 bases are shared with TRBD1. The CDR3 spans 14 residues. The ends lost 5 bases at V and 4 bases at J; junction bases unmatched: 7.

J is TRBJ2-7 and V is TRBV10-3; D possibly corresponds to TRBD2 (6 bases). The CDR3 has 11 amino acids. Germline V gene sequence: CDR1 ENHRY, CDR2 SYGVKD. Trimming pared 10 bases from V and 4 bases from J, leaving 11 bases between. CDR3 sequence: CATRREYEQYF. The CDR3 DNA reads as TGTGCCACCAGGAGGGAATACGAGCAGTACTTC.